This T cell receptor beta chain was captured by sequencing in a study of somatic mutations in cytotoxic T cells in rheumatoid arthritis. Study as a whole: After diagnosis, patient blood (nearly 31 ml EDTA) was drawn right away, before any treatment was given. Sample collection at follow-up time points took place during immunosuppressive therapy such as methotrexate, hydroxychloroquine and sulfasalazine.

CDR3 length: 15 residues. The junction had 6 bases not matched to a gene; V was cut back by 6 bases and J by 4 bases. Germline values: CDR1 SNHLY, CDR2 FYNNEI. The data were produced by immunoSEQ multiplex PCR, yet TCRdb's version contains in-frame clones alone and is incomplete. The sample lists thousands of clones; approximately 80% were seen once. The sample was CD8+ T cells sorted from blood, taken at a follow-up visit. This chain links TRBV2 with TRBJ2-3, with TRBD2 matching over 11 bases. This sequence was found in a woman between 65 and 79 years old with rheumatoid arthritis. CDR3 residues: CASSAGLADPDTQYF. Here the CDR3 DNA reads TGTGCCAGCAGCGCGGGACTAGCGGACCCAGATACGCAGTATTTT.